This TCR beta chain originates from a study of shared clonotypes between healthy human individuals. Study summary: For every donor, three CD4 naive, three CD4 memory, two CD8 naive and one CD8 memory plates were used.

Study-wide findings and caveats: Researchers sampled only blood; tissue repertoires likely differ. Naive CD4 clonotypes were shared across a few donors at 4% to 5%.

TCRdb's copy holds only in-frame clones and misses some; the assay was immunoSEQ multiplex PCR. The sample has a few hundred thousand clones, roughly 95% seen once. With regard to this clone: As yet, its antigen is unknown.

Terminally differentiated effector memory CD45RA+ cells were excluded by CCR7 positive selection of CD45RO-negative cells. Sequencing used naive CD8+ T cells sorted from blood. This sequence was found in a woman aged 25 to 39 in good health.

The CDR3 DNA follows: TGTGCCAGCAGCTCTTACAGTTCCTACGAGCAGTACTTC. It codes for CASSSYSSYEQYF. The chain employs TRBV7-8 and TRBJ2-7, with D unresolved. V was cut by 4 bases and J by 1 base, with 8 bases left in between. The CDR3 loop spans 13 amino acids. Germline lookup yields CDR1 SGHVS and CDR2 FQNEAQ.